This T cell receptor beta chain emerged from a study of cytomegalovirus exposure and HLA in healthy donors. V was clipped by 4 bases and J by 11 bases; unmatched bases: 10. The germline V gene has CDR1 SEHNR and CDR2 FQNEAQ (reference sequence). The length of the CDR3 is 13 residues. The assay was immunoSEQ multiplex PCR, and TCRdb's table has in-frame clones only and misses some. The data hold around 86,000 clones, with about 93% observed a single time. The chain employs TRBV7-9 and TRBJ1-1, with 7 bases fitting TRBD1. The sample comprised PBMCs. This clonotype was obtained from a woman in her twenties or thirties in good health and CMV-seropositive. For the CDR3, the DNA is TGTGCCAGCAGCTCAACAGGGGCCCTCGAGGCTTTCTTT. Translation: CASSSTGALEAFF.